This record looks at one TCR beta chain sequence and its context. The sample contains more than one DNA sequence encoding this CDR3. Original processing notes: It was from reference gene primer amplification that nucleated cell counts were estimated. Clones were sequenced by immunoSEQ multiplex PCR, and TCRdb holds only the in-frame ones, with some missing. The V and J calls and clone size come from that table; D and trimming were worked out from the DNA. The sample lists 120,000 to 150,000 clones, around 85% occurring once. CDR3 size: 14 residues. Germline CDR1 reads KGHSH; CDR2 reads LQKENI. The V segment lost 6 bases and the J segment 0 bases; nucleotides outside the gene matches: 4. The data stem from a study of blood T cell repertoires in COVID-19. Whole-study context: Some COVID-19 samples were acute and others convalescent; all came from the United States, Italy and Spain. T cells, B-cell-depleted T cells, or PBMCs provided the cDNA or gDNA that served as material.

V is TRBV18 and J is TRBJ1-1; 7 bases line up with TRBD1. The sequence came from a man aged 45 to 65 with acute or convalescent COVID-19. The source material was peripheral blood. In DNA, the CDR3 is TGTGCCAGCTCCCTGACAGGGTTGAACACTGAAGCTTTCTTT. Its translation: CASSLTGLNTEAFF.